This T cell receptor (beta chain) was recorded in a study of shared clonotypes between healthy human individuals. The CDR3 is made up of 14 amino acids. Deletions cut 6 bases from V and 1 base from J, with 12 bases between. CDR1 is LNHDA, CDR2 SQIVND, per germline (reference sequence). This clone was counted a few times. The table came from immunoSEQ multiplex PCR; TCRdb's copy has only in-frame clones and leaves some out. The table lists about 2.4 million clones, approximately 94% of them singletons. This sequence was found in a man between 18 and 29 years old in good health. Some clones in this sample may be carry-over from other donors' samples. The chain combines TRBV19 with TRBJ1-1, with D perhaps matching TRBD1 (5 bases). Source material: naive CD4+ T cells from PBMCs. The subset was: CD45RA+ positively selected. CDR3 sequence reads: CASSHGGANTEAFF. CDR3 nucleotide sequence: TGTGCCAGTAGCCACGGAGGGGCGAACACTGAAGCTTTCTTT.